This T cell receptor beta chain was obtained from a study of CD8 T cells in ankylosing spondylitis. Study-wide results and caveats: The study identified a TCR beta motif of roughly eight highly homologous variants that appeared characteristic of ankylosing spondylitis blood.

Via MiXCR, TCRdb re-called the 5' RACE reads, giving one row per CDR3 protein. The table lists 190,000 or so distinct CDR3 sequences, around 13% of them singletons, with 16% in the top ten. With respect to this clonotype: The antigen remains undetermined.

This CDR3 has 15 amino acids. Germline V lookup: CDR1 MNHEY, CDR2 SVGAGI. V was clipped by 2 bases and J by 5 bases; unmatched bases: 5. The specimen was blood, either unsorted or a sorted T cell fraction (not recorded which). This TCR was sampled from a male donor with ankylosing spondylitis or in good health (not recorded which). The chain recombines TRBV6-5 with TRBJ2-4; TRBD1 aligns across 8 bases. The chain's CDR3 is CASSYKGTGENIQYF. CDR3 bases: TGTGCCAGCAGTTACAAAGGGACAGGAGAAAACATTCAGTACTTC.